Shown below are 23 T cell receptor beta chains from a single sample sequenced in a study of blood T cell repertoires in COVID-19 (dated by TCRdb to the early 2020s). The method was the immunoSEQ multiplex PCR assay. TCRdb re-hosts the immuneACCESS table, in-frame sequences only. Its copies lack some clones; in the studies checked, an unresolved V gene accounts for under half of them, and the cause for the rest is not known. Here the sample has over 400,000 clones; 80% to 90% occur a single time. The leading ten clones occupy roughly 8% of the sample. Specimen: PBMCs or T cells enriched from blood (not recorded which). The receptor set was obtained from a woman aged 55-70 years who had recovered from COVID-19.

This rearrangement joins TRBV15 to TRBJ2-1, with D unclear. The ends were cut back, 2 bases at V and 3 bases at J, with 2 bases in the middle. The CDR3 is 12 amino acids. CDR1 and CDR2 (germline): LNHNV, YYDKDF (reference sequence). The CDR3 DNA sequence: TGTGCCACCAGCAGATACTACAATGAGCAGTTCTTC. Its protein is CATSRYYNEQFF.

Only one count was recorded for this clone. This chain links TRBV11-3 with TRBJ2-7; a possible D gene is TRBD1 (5 bases). The germline gives CDR1 SGHNT, CDR2 YENEEA. The CDR3 contains 14 residues. The V gene lost 2 bases and the J gene lost 2 bases, with 10 bases spanning the gap. CDR3 protein: CASSLTTGPYEQYF. Here the CDR3 DNA reads TGTGCCAGCAGCTTAACAACAGGACCCTACGAGCAGTACTTC.

The V gene is TRBV6-2 or TRBV6-3, the J gene TRBJ2-7; 10 bases line up with TRBD1. This CDR3 has 15 residues. Germline lookup yields CDR1 MNHEY and CDR2 SVGEGT. Germline trimming cut 2 bases from V and 2 bases from J; bases unmatched to any gene: 3. CDR3 residues: CASSYRGQGAYEQYV. The CDR3 coding sequence is TGTGCCAGCAGTTACCGCGGACAGGGGGCCTACGAGCAGTACGTC.

The V gene is TRBV20-1, the J gene TRBJ2-5; D unclear. V dropped 4 bases and J dropped 2 bases, with 5 bases sitting between them. The V gene's germline CDR1 is DFQATT and CDR2 SNEGSKA (reference sequence). The CDR3 covers 11 residues. CDR3 in DNA: TGCAGTGCTAAACTACAAGAGACCCAGTACTTC. Protein product: CSAKLQETQYF.

The chain carries TRBV9 and TRBJ1-4; weak D call: TRBD1 (6 bases). The germline V and J ends were trimmed by 4 bases and 12 bases, with 28 bases remaining between them. The CDR3 has 17 amino acids. Germline CDR1 reads SGDLS; CDR2 reads YYNGEE. The CDR3 DNA follows: TGTGCCAGCAGCAGGGGGATTGGGGCAGGGGACGACGAAGAACTGTTTTTT. Amino acids: CASSRGIGAGDDEELFF.

J is TRBJ1-3 and V is TRBV4-2, with TRBD1 as a possible D gene (6 bases). The CDR3 is 16 amino acids. Germline assignment: CDR1 LGHNA and CDR2 YNFKEQ. Deletions cut 4 bases from V and 0 bases from J, with 13 bases between. CDR3 DNA sequence: TGTGCCAGCAGCCGCAGCTACAGGGACTCTGGAAACACCATATATTTT. Protein sequence: CASSRSYRDSGNTIYF.

The genes are TRBV5-6 and TRBJ1-3; a weak D match, TRBD1 (6 bases). Germline assignment: CDR1 SGHDT and CDR2 YYEEEE. The V and J ends lost 2 bases and 3 bases respectively, with 12 bases between them. The CDR3 is made up of 15 amino acids. The CDR3 spells CASSLIGTLGNTIYF. CDR3 bases: TGTGCCAGCAGCTTAATTGGGACACTTGGAAACACCATATATTTT. The full variable domain, its missing parts supplied by reference TRBV5-6 and TRBJ1-3, is DAGVTQSPTHLIKTRGQQVTLRCSPKSGHDTVSWYQQALGQGPQFIFQYYEEEERQRGNFPDRFSGHQFPNYSSELNVNALLLGDSALYLCASSLIGTLGNTIYFGEGSWLTVV.

This sequence joins TRBV25-1 and TRBJ2-5; a weak D match, TRBD1 (7 bases). V lost 5 bases to trimming and J lost 5 bases, with 21 bases between them. This CDR3 comprises 16 residues. Germline V gives CDR1 MGHDK, CDR2 SYGVNS. DNA of the CDR3: TGTGCCAGCAGTCCCCCCCAGGGGGGCGGTGGGGAGACCCAGTACTTC. Translation: CASSPPQGGGGETQYF.

The V gene is TRBV27, the J gene TRBJ2-4; 11 bases fit TRBD1. The germline V gene has CDR1 MNHEY and CDR2 SMNVEV (reference sequence). The CDR3 totals 16 residues. The junction had 7 bases not matched to a gene; V was cut back by 3 bases and J by 6 bases. The CDR3 loop reads CASSLYPGTGGNIQYF. CDR3 nucleotide sequence: TGTGCCAGCAGTTTGTACCCCGGGACAGGGGGAAACATTCAGTACTTC.

The rearrangement links TRBV25-1 to TRBJ1-4; the D gene is possibly TRBD1 (6 bases). The V end was cut by 6 bases, the J end by 8 bases, with 7 bases between. Germline V lookup: CDR1 MGHDK, CDR2 SYGVNS. The CDR3 loop spans 11 amino acids. CDR3: CASRRGEKLFF. The CDR3, as DNA: TGTGCCAGCAGGAGGGGGGAAAAACTGTTTTTT.

J is TRBJ1-1 and V is TRBV5-1, with 8 bases that match TRBD1. CDR3 length: 14 residues. Germline CDR1 and CDR2: SGHRS and YFSETQ. V dropped 0 bases and J dropped 7; count of bases not matched to a gene: 5. DNA for the CDR3: TGCGCCAGCAGCTTGGGATTCACAGGGGGTGAAGCTTTCTTT. Translated: CASSLGFTGGEAFF.

This chain uses TRBV4-1 with TRBJ1-2; TRBD1 matches at 7 bases. This CDR3 comprises 16 residues. With V trimmed by 0 bases and J by 4 bases, 8 bases remained unmatched. Germline V gene lookup returns CDR1 MGHRA and CDR2 YSYEKL. Here the CDR3 DNA reads TGCGCCAGCAGCCAAGAATACGACAGGGAGAGCTATGGCTACACCTTC. It specifies CASSQEYDRESYGYTF.

V gene TRBV7-2 combines with J gene TRBJ2-1; 7 bases align to TRBD1. Trimming at V came to 5 bases and at J to 2 bases, leaving 9 bases not matched to a gene. CDR3 length equals 16 residues. Germline V CDR1 and CDR2: SGHTA, FQGNSA. CDR3 in amino acids: CASSPGQIFAYNEQFF. The DNA of the CDR3 is TGTGCCAGCAGCCCGGGACAGATATTTGCCTACAATGAGCAGTTCTTC.

This clone showed up just once. This chain joins TRBV7-9 and TRBJ2-7; a weak D match, TRBD2 (6 bases). This CDR3 region has 12 residues. In germline, CDR1 is SEHNR, CDR2 FQNEAQ (reference sequence). V was shortened by 5 bases and J by 8 bases, with 13 bases between the two germline ends. CDR3 coding DNA: TGTGCCAGCAGCGCGGAGGGGAATAAGCAGTACTTC. It is translated as CASSAEGNKQYF.

The V gene is TRBV27, the J gene TRBJ2-4, with a possible D match to TRBD2 (5 bases). The CDR3 contains 15 residues. V lost 2 bases, J lost 3 bases, and 11 bases lay in between. Germline CDR1 MNHEY, CDR2 SMNVEV (reference sequence). DNA for the CDR3: TGTGCCAGCAGTTTAACCGGGGTCGGCAAAAACATTCAGTACTTC. Translating gives CASSLTGVGKNIQYF.

The J gene is TRBJ2-3, the V gene TRBV3-1 (or the pseudogene TRBV3-2); weak D call: TRBD1 (6 bases). V gave up 3 bases and J gave up 5 bases, with 12 bases separating them. The CDR3 length is 14 residues. The V gene's germline CDR1 is LGHDT and CDR2 YNNKEL (reference sequence). The CDR3, as DNA: TGTGCCAGCAGCCACCCAGGGGAAGGAGATACGCAGTATTTT. The encoded protein is CASSHPGEGDTQYF.

V gene TRBV7-9 combines with J gene TRBJ1-1; no reliable D call. The germline CDR1 and CDR2 sequences are SEHNR and FQNEAQ (reference sequence). The length of the CDR3 is 14 residues. V was cut by 3 bases and J by 1 base, with 9 bases left in between. The CDR3 spells CASSFFTGNTEAFF. The DNA for the CDR3 is TGTGCCAGCAGCTTTTTCACCGGGAACACTGAAGCTTTCTTT.

The chain employs TRBV30 and TRBJ1-4; a possible D gene is TRBD1 (5 bases). Looked up from germline, CDR1 is GTSNPN and CDR2 is SVGIG (reference sequence). CDR3 length equals 15 residues. V gave up 2 bases and J gave up 10 bases, with 20 bases separating them. The CDR3 nucleotides are TGTGCCTGGAGTCCCTCATCCACCGGCAGGGTAAAACTGTTTTTT. It yields the protein CAWSPSSTGRVKLFF. Variable domain in full (rest from reference TRBV30 and TRBJ1-4): SQTIHQWPATLVQPVGSPLSLECTVEGTSNPNLYWYRQAAGRGLQLLFYSVGIGQISSEVPQNLSASRPQDRQFILSSKKLLLSDSGFYLCAWSPSSTGRVKLFFGSGTQLSVL.

The chain combines TRBV4-1 with TRBJ1-5, with TRBD1 as a possible D gene (5 bases). CDR3 length equals 14 residues. V shed 6 bases and J shed 5 bases, with 14 bases lying between them. CDR1 MGHRA and CDR2 YSYEKL come from the germline V gene. CDR3 region: CASSRYQGDQPQHF. The CDR3 DNA reads TGCGCCAGCAGTCGATATCAAGGGGATCAGCCCCAGCATTTT.

This rearrangement joins TRBV27 to TRBJ1-6; TRBD1 matches 8 bases. CDR1 MNHEY and CDR2 SMNVEV come from the germline V gene (reference sequence). CDR3 length: 17 residues. J gave up 8 bases and V 2 bases, and 11 bases lay outside the gene matches. The CDR3 protein is CASSLALTGTGYSPLHF. The CDR3 DNA is TGTGCCAGCAGTTTAGCTCTTACGGGGACAGGTTATTCACCCCTCCACTTT.

This clone was counted a few times. The chain joins TRBV6-6 to TRBJ2-1; TRBD2 is a possible D gene (6 bases). V was pared by 1 base and J by 11 bases, with 18 bases between. Germline values: CDR1 MNHNY, CDR2 SVGAGI (reference sequence). The CDR3 runs to 15 residues. The CDR3 sequence: CASSYYIPGDTKQFF. The CDR3 DNA is TGTGCCAGCAGTTACTATATACCGGGAGACACTAAGCAGTTCTTC.

The chain links TRBV19 to TRBJ1-1; 10 bases line up with TRBD1. With V trimmed by 5 bases and J by 2 bases, 8 bases remained unmatched. Germline loops: CDR1 LNHDA, CDR2 SQIVND (reference sequence). The CDR3 is 16 amino acids. The CDR3 bases are TGTGCCAGTAGTGTCCGACAGGGGGCCGTTAACACTGAAGCTTTCTTT. Translated: CASSVRQGAVNTEAFF.

The chain links TRBV23-1 to TRBJ2-2, with 12 bases aligning to TRBD2. TRBV23-1 is an ORF, with its function uncertain. V was pared by 0 bases and J by 2 bases, with 7 bases of the junction left unmatched. The CDR3 is made up of 19 amino acids. The CDR3 here is CASSQSLAGGSSNTGELFF. In DNA, the CDR3 is TGCGCCAGCAGTCAATCGCTAGCGGGGGGGTCGAGCAACACCGGGGAGCTGTTTTTT.